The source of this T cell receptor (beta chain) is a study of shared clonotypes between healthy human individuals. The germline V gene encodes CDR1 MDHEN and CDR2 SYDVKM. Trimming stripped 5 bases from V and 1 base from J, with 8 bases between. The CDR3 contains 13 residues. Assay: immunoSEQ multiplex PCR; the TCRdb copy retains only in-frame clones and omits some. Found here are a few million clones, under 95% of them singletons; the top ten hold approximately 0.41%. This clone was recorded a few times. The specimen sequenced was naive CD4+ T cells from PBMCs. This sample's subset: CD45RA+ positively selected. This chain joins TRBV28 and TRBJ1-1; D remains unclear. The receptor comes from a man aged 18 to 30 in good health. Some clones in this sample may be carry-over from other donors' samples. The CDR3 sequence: CASSRSRNTEAFF. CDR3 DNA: TGTGCCAGCAGTCGTAGCAGGAACACTGAAGCTTTCTTT.